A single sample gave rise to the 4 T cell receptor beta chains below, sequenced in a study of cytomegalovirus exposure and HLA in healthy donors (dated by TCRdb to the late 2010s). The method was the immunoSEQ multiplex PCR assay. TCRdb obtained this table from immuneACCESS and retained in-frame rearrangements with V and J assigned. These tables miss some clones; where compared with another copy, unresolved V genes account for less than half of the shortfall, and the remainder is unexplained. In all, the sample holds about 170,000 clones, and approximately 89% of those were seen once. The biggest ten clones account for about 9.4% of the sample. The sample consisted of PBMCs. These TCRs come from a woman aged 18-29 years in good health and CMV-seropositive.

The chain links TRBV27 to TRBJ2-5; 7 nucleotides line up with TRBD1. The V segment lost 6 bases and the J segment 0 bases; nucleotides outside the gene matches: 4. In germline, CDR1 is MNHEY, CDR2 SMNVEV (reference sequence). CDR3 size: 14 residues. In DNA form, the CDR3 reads TGTGCCAGCAGAAAGACAGGGAACCAAGAGACCCAGTACTTC. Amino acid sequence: CASRKTGNQETQYF.

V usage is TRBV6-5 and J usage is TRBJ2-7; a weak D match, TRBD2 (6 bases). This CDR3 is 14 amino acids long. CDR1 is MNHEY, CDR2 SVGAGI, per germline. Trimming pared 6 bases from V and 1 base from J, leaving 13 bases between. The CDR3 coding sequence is TGTGCCAGCAGCCGACGGGAGAGTTCCTACGAGCAGTACTTC. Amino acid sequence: CASSRRESSYEQYF.

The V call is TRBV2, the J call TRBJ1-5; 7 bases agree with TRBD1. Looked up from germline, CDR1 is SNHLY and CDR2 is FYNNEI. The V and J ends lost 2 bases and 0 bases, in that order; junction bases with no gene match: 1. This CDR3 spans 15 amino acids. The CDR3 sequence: CASSEHRGSNQPQHF. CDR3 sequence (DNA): TGTGCCAGCAGTGAACACAGGGGTAGCAATCAGCCCCAGCATTTT.

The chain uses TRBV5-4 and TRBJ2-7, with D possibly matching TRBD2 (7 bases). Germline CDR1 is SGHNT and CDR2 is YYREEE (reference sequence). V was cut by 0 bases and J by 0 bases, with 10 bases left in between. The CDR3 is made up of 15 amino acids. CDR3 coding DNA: TGTGCCAGCAGCTTGGATGCGGGGGCCTCCTACGAGCAGTACTTC. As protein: CASSLDAGASYEQYF.